These 20 T cell receptor beta chains originate from one sample sequenced in a study of blood T cell repertoires in COVID-19. TCRdb's copy holds only in-frame clones and misses some; the assay was immunoSEQ multiplex PCR. The table lists about 200,000 clones, 80% to 90% of them singletons, with roughly 5% in the top ten. The sequenced sample consisted of peripheral blood. The receptors were gathered from a woman over 75 with acute or convalescent COVID-19.

The chain uses TRBV10-3 and TRBJ1-6; TRBD1 matches at 7 bases. V shed 4 bases and J 5 bases; nucleotides not matched to a gene: 5. Per germline, CDR1 ENHRY and CDR2 SYGVKD. The CDR3 sequence is 15 residues long. CDR3 sequence (DNA): TGTGCCATCAGTGTCCACAGGGGAGATAATTCACCCCTCCACTTT. It yields the protein CAISVHRGDNSPLHF.

V usage is TRBV28 and J usage is TRBJ1-3; D is ambiguous. Germline values: CDR1 MDHEN, CDR2 SYDVKM. V dropped 2 bases and J dropped 8 bases, with 10 bases sitting between them. CDR3 length equals 13 residues. CDR3 sequence: CASSLNGVYTIYF. The CDR3 DNA reads TGTGCCAGCAGTTTAAACGGGGTGTACACCATATATTTT.

The chain recombines TRBV6-5 with TRBJ1-1; D is possibly TRBD1 (6 bases). The V end was cut by 4 bases, the J end by 0 bases, with 12 bases between. CDR1 is MNHEY, CDR2 SVGAGI, per germline. This CDR3 is built from 15 residues. DNA of the CDR3: TGTGCCAGCAGTTTTACAGGGATTCTGAACACTGAAGCTTTCTTT. Amino acid sequence: CASSFTGILNTEAFF.

Here the CDR3 reads CASSRLALVTDTQYF. The CDR3 region has the DNA TGTGCCAGCAGTAGACTAGCTTTGGTCACAGATACGCAGTATTTT. V and J are TRBV2 and TRBJ2-3; 7 bases align to TRBD2. CDR3 length: 15 residues. In germline, CDR1 is SNHLY, CDR2 FYNNEI. V shed 5 bases and J 2 bases; nucleotides not matched to a gene: 7.

Remarks on this clone: A read error may produce the germline difference seen at one junction end. The chain is built from TRBV2 and TRBJ2-4, with 8 bases that match TRBD1. CDR3 length: 12 residues. The V gene's germline CDR1 is SNHLY and CDR2 FYNNEI. CDR3 coding DNA: TGTGCCAGCAGTGAAAGGCAGGGGGCTATCCTCTTC. As protein: CASSERQGAILF.

The chain couples TRBV27 to TRBJ1-5; D call uncertain. The CDR3 consists of 12 residues. The germline V and J ends were trimmed by 8 bases and 7 bases, with 12 bases remaining between them. Germline CDR1 and CDR2: MNHEY and SMNVEV (reference sequence). CDR3 sequence: CASGTATQPQHF. The CDR3 nucleotides read TGTGCCAGCGGTACAGCAACCCAGCCCCAGCATTTT.

The chain uses TRBV6-5 and TRBJ1-1, with D possibly matching TRBD1 (6 bases). This CDR3 region has 15 residues. Germline CDR1 MNHEY, CDR2 SVGAGI. V gave up 3 bases and J gave up 4 bases, with 15 bases separating them. The CDR3 nucleotides are TGTGCCAGCAGTTATGGGGGGGCGCGTGGCACTGAAGCTTTCTTT. This encodes CASSYGGARGTEAFF.

The V call is TRBV7-2, the J call TRBJ2-7; 10 bases are a match to TRBD1. The germline V gene has CDR1 SGHTA and CDR2 FQGNSA. This CDR3 has 14 residues. V lost 3 bases and J lost 8; bases outside the gene matches: 7. CDR3 loop: CASSFPGQGIKQYF. The CDR3 DNA sequence: TGTGCCAGCAGCTTTCCGGGACAGGGGATCAAGCAGTACTTC.

A few counts support this clone. The gene calls are TRBV10-1 and TRBJ2-2; possibly TRBD1 for D (5 bases). There are 13 residues in the CDR3. From germline, CDR1 is WNHNN and CDR2 SYGVQD (reference sequence). V was shortened by 5 bases and J by 6 bases, with 10 bases between the two germline ends. The CDR3 here is CASSNTGAGELFF. For the CDR3, the DNA is TGCGCCAGCAGTAATACAGGCGCCGGGGAGCTGTTTTTT.

The CDR3 reads CASSPLQGGINGYTF. As DNA, the CDR3 is TGTGCCAGCAGCCCCCTTCAGGGTGGGATAAATGGCTACACCTTC. The chain recombines TRBV3-1 (or the pseudogene TRBV3-2) with TRBJ1-2; possible D gene TRBD1, 5 bases. From germline, CDR1 is LGHDT and CDR2 YNNKEL (reference sequence). The ends were cut back, 4 bases at V and 6 bases at J, with 18 bases in the middle. CDR3 length equals 15 residues.

The CDR3 DNA sequence: TGTGCCAGCAGCCCCCGACAGGGTAGCGGTAGAGATACGCAGTATTTT. This sequence encodes CASSPRQGSGRDTQYF. This chain connects TRBV9 to TRBJ2-3; D perhaps matches TRBD1 (7 bases). There are 16 residues in the CDR3. Trimming shortened V by 4 bases and J by 5 bases, and 20 bases separated the two germline ends. Germline loops: CDR1 SGDLS, CDR2 YYNGEE.

The V call is TRBV3-1 (or the pseudogene TRBV3-2), the J call TRBJ2-2; 7 bases line up with TRBD2. This CDR3 is built from 19 residues. V trimming: 4 bases; J trimming: 0 bases; junction bases outside the gene matches: 14. CDR1 is LGHDT and CDR2 is YNNKEL in the germline V gene (reference sequence). The CDR3 nucleotides are TGTGCCAGCAGCCCTGTGCTAGCGGAAGAGAAATCGAACACCGGGGAGCTGTTTTTT. This encodes CASSPVLAEEKSNTGELFF.

The J gene is TRBJ2-4, the V gene TRBV7-8; maybe TRBD2 (6 bases). The germline CDR1 and CDR2 sequences are SGHVS and FQNEAQ. Trimming took off 1 base at V and 13 bases at J, with 14 bases between the two ends. The CDR3 runs to 13 residues. CDR3 sequence: CASSLEEGVFQYF. CDR3 in DNA: TGTGCCAGCAGCTTAGAGGAGGGAGTCTTCCAGTACTTC.

The chain has TRBV27 and TRBJ1-4; 12 bases fit TRBD1. Germline values: CDR1 MNHEY, CDR2 SMNVEV (reference sequence). This CDR3 region has 17 residues. The J segment lost 8 bases and the V segment lost 6 bases, leaving 13 bases of the junction unmatched. The CDR3 coding sequence is TGTGCCAGCAGACCTAGAACTATCGGGACAGGGGGCGAAAAACTGTTTTTT. As protein: CASRPRTIGTGGEKLFF.

The chain couples TRBV3-1 (or the pseudogene TRBV3-2) to TRBJ1-1, with 8 nucleotides matching TRBD1. The CDR3 sequence is 13 residues long. Germline-derived CDR1 and CDR2 are LGHDT and YNNKEL (reference sequence). J was trimmed by 9 bases and V by 5 bases; bases with no gene match: 8. The CDR3 nucleotides read TGTGCCAGCAGCAACGACAGGGGATTACAAGCTTTCTTT. Residues: CASSNDRGLQAFF.

This clone was seen a handful of times. The V call is TRBV11-2, the J call TRBJ1-3, with unresolved D. Germline values: CDR1 SGHAT, CDR2 FQNNGV. The germline V and J ends were trimmed by 5 bases and 8 bases, with 16 bases remaining between them. The CDR3 runs 14 residues. The CDR3 DNA is TGTGCCAGCAGCCGCTTGGTAACACCCTACACCATATATTTT. Protein sequence: CASSRLVTPYTIYF.

This clone has a count of ten or more. The rearrangement joins TRBV3-1 (or the pseudogene TRBV3-2) to TRBJ2-5; 11 bases align to TRBD1. CDR3 length: 16 residues. The J segment lost 4 bases and the V segment lost 3 bases, leaving 7 bases of the junction unmatched. CDR1 is LGHDT, CDR2 YNNKEL, per germline (reference sequence). The CDR3 nucleotides are TGTGCCAGCAGCCAGTCCACCGGGACAGGGGGAGAGACCCAGTACTTC. Translation gives CASSQSTGTGGETQYF.

The chain uses TRBV7-2 and TRBJ2-1; TRBD2 matches 15 bases. Looked up from germline, CDR1 is SGHTA and CDR2 is FQGNSA. This CDR3 comprises 18 residues. J lost 3 bases, V lost 4 bases, and 7 bases had no gene match. The CDR3 loop reads CASSSRTSGRVGYNEQFF. The CDR3 region has the DNA TGTGCCAGCAGCTCCCGGACTAGCGGGAGGGTAGGCTACAATGAGCAGTTCTTC.

The genes are TRBV18 and TRBJ1-5; D gene uncertain. This CDR3 region has 15 residues. The germline CDR1 and CDR2 sequences are KGHSH and LQKENI. Trimming pared 3 bases from V and 5 bases from J, leaving 14 bases between. CDR3 bases: TGTGCCAGCTCACCGGTTTTCCAGGCCGATCAGCCCCAGCATTTT. Translated, it gives CASSPVFQADQPQHF.

J is TRBJ2-5 and V is TRBV7-2; 7 nucleotides agree with TRBD2. The CDR3 spans 15 residues. Trimming cost V 2 bases and J 5 bases; bases outside gene matches: 8. Germline V lookup: CDR1 SGHTA, CDR2 FQGNSA. The chain's CDR3 is CASSLLGGSWETQYF. CDR3 coding DNA: TGTGCCAGCAGCTTATTGGGCGGGAGTTGGGAGACCCAGTACTTC.